Shown below are 10 T cell receptor beta chains from a single sample sequenced in a study of CD8 T cells in Susac syndrome. Reverse transcription of roughly 0.5 to 1 ug RNA was carried out with random hexamers. TCRdb reanalysed the immunoSEQ multiplex PCR reads using MiXCR and keeps one entry per CDR3 protein. This sample yields 150,000 to 200,000 distinct CDR3 sequences, of which about 95% are seen a single time; 0.11% to 0.15% belongs to the top ten. The sample comprised CD4+ T cells from PBMCs. The source of these receptors is a human donor in good health.

The V call is TRBV24-1, the J call TRBJ2-5; D ambiguous. The CDR3 spans 13 residues. Germline V gene data show CDR1 as KGHDR and CDR2 as SFDVKD. Between the trimmed V and J ends, which lost 3 bases and 5 bases, there was a span of 9 bases. CDR3 coding DNA: TGTGCCACCAGTGATCCCTGGACGGAGACCCAGTACTTC. It encodes CATSDPWTETQYF.

The V gene is TRBV20-1, the J gene TRBJ1-1, with D uncertain. This CDR3 has 12 residues. CDR1 and CDR2 (germline): DFQATT, SNEGSKA (reference sequence). With 6 bases removed from V and 3 bases from J, the gap between germline ends came to 11 bases. The CDR3 is CSARPWDTEAFF. In nucleotides, the CDR3 is TGCAGTGCCCGTCCGTGGGACACTGAAGCTTTCTTT.

The chain uses TRBV20-1 and TRBJ2-3; 8 nucleotides line up with TRBD1. V dropped 2 bases and J dropped 4; count of bases not matched to a gene: 5. The CDR3 contains 14 residues. Germline V CDR1 and CDR2: DFQATT, SNEGSKA (reference sequence). In DNA, the CDR3 is TGCAGTGCTAGATCTGGGACAGGCTCAGATACGCAGTATTTT. Its protein is CSARSGTGSDTQYF.

The J gene is TRBJ2-3, the V gene TRBV6-6; D call uncertain. The V end was cut by 2 bases, the J end by 0 bases, with 9 bases between. The CDR3 runs to 15 residues. Germline V gene lookup returns CDR1 MNHNY and CDR2 SVGAGI (reference sequence). The CDR3 sequence: CASSYKGGSTDTQYF. The DNA of the CDR3 is TGTGCCAGCAGTTACAAGGGTGGGAGCACAGATACGCAGTATTTT.

V is TRBV20-1 and J is TRBJ1-2; D unclear. The V gene lost 6 bases and the J gene lost 6 bases, with 17 bases spanning the gap. Germline V gene sequence: CDR1 DFQATT, CDR2 SNEGSKA (reference sequence). The CDR3 extends over 13 amino acids. In DNA form, the CDR3 reads TGCAGTGCGGGCAGGACGGTGTTACATGGCTACACCTTC. The encoded protein is CSAGRTVLHGYTF.

J is TRBJ2-7 and V is TRBV30; D might be TRBD1 or TRBD2, each matching 5 bases. Germline CDR1 is GTSNPN and CDR2 is SVGIG (reference sequence). CDR3 size: 13 residues. Trimming pared 3 bases from V and 4 bases from J, leaving 13 bases between. CDR3 sequence: CAWSGAALYEQYF. For the CDR3, the DNA is TGTGCCTGGAGCGGGGCAGCCTTATACGAGCAGTACTTC.

V gene TRBV20-1 combines with J gene TRBJ2-1; TRBD2 agrees at 9 bases. Germline V gene sequence: CDR1 DFQATT, CDR2 SNEGSKA (reference sequence). This CDR3 is built from 15 residues. The V and J ends lost 0 bases and 9 bases, in that order; junction bases with no gene match: 9. The DNA of the CDR3 is TGCAGTGCTAGAGATCCCCTAGCGGGGTTCATTGAGCAGTTCTTC. Translating gives CSARDPLAGFIEQFF.

J is TRBJ2-3 and V is TRBV12-3 or TRBV12-4, with no clear D. This CDR3 has 12 amino acids. V dropped 6 bases and J dropped 6 bases, with 10 bases sitting between them. This CDR3 is CASRLWFDTQYF. In DNA form, the CDR3 reads TGTGCCAGCAGACTCTGGTTCGATACGCAGTATTTT.

The chain combines TRBV7-9 with TRBJ2-3, with 15 nucleotides matching TRBD2. Germline CDR1 SEHNR, CDR2 FQNEAQ (reference sequence). V was pared by 5 bases and J by 3 bases, with 6 bases of the junction left unmatched. This CDR3 spans 17 amino acids. The CDR3 DNA is TGTGCCAGCAGCGAGGGACTAGCGGGGGGATTAACAGATACGCAGTATTTT. This gives the protein CASSEGLAGGLTDTQYF.

J is TRBJ1-1 and V is TRBV20-1, with a tentative D call TRBD1 (5 bases). Germline CDR1 reads DFQATT; CDR2 reads SNEGSKA (reference sequence). The CDR3 is 14 amino acids. The germline V and J ends were trimmed by 6 bases and 6 bases, with 20 bases remaining between them. As DNA, the CDR3 is TGCAGTGCAGATCCAGGGAGGTCTGACGCTGAAGCTTTCTTT. This sequence encodes CSADPGRSDAEAFF.